This TCR beta chain stems from a study of blood T cells in healthy people across ages. This clonotype was observed a few times. The CDR3 runs to 15 residues. Germline V CDR1 and CDR2: MNHNY, SVGAGI (reference sequence). Trimming cost V 5 bases and J 0 bases, with 14 bases left between them. The second PCR ran roughly 6 to 11 cycles with a sample-barcoded 5' primer and J-beta primers. Each cDNA molecule was tagged by a template-switch adaptor that had 12 random nucleotides. In TCRdb, the 5' RACE reads were re-called with MiXCR into one record per CDR3 protein. The data show about 1.5 million distinct CDR3 sequences, approximately 42% seen once.

The sample comprised blood. The receptor comes from a woman under 30 in good health. The chain links TRBV6-6 to TRBJ2-7; D ambiguous. The CDR3 here is CASSKRRASSYEQYF. CDR3 sequence (DNA): TGTGCCAGCAGTAAGAGAAGGGCGAGCTCCTACGAGCAGTACTTC.